This TCR beta chain emerged from a study of blood T cell repertoires in COVID-19. About the study: PBMCs, B-cell-depleted T cells, or T cells provided the cDNA or gDNA that made up the material.

This CDR3 contains 14 residues. V dropped 4 bases and J dropped 5; count of bases not matched to a gene: 5. The V gene's germline CDR1 is SGHDT and CDR2 YYEEEE. Seattle's enrolled individuals joined amid active infection and were then monitored longitudinally. The data were produced by immunoSEQ multiplex PCR, yet TCRdb's version contains in-frame clones alone and is incomplete. The sample has some 260,000 clones, around 89% seen once. The V call is TRBV5-6, the J call TRBJ2-5; TRBD2 agrees at 10 bases. This clonotype originated in a woman younger than 45 with COVID-19, enrolled during active disease. Specimen: peripheral blood. The CDR3 is CASSSGGAGETQYF. CDR3 DNA: TGTGCCAGCAGCAGCGGGGGGGCCGGGGAGACCCAGTACTTC.